These 18 T cell receptor beta chains came from one sample sequenced in a study of cytomegalovirus exposure and HLA in healthy donors (dated by TCRdb to the late 2010s). Library generation was performed with the immunoSEQ multiplex PCR assay. A mixture of 60 forward primers for TCR Vbeta segments and 13 reverse primers for TCR Jbeta segments was used in the multiplex PCR. Not all clones reach the TCRdb copy of this immuneACCESS table, which keeps in-frame sequences only. Checked studies attribute under half of the gap to unresolved V genes and leave the rest unexplained. Recorded for this sample are approximately 110,000 clones; roughly four fifths of them occurred a single time. Jointly, the top ten make up 22% of the sample. The sequenced sample consisted of PBMCs. The receptor source for this set is a man younger than 40 in good health and CMV-seropositive.

The genes are TRBV5-1 and TRBJ2-7, with a tentative D call TRBD1 (5 bases). CDR3 size: 14 residues. Germline V CDR1 and CDR2: SGHRS, YFSETQ. V lost 0 bases, J lost 5 bases, and 12 bases lay in between. CDR3 DNA: TGCGCCAGCAGCTTGGGGGGCTCCCTTAACGAGCAGTACGTC. Residues: CASSLGGSLNEQYV.

The rearrangement uses TRBV9 and TRBJ2-3; D may be TRBD1 (5 bases). V lost 0 bases and J 5 bases, leaving 7 bases between the germline ends. The CDR3 length is 13 residues. CDR1 is SGDLS, CDR2 YYNGEE, per germline. The CDR3 bases are TGTGCCAGCAGCGTAGCTAGGGGAGATACGCAGTATTTT. Its translation: CASSVARGDTQYF.

The V call is TRBV6-5, the J call TRBJ1-5, with D maybe TRBD1 (6 bases). V lost 6 bases and J 8 bases, leaving 17 bases between the germline ends. CDR3 length: 14 residues. Per the germline V gene, CDR1 is MNHEY and CDR2 is SVGAGI. The CDR3 region is CASSRGAGREPQHF. The CDR3 DNA is TGTGCCAGCAGCCGGGGGGCGGGAAGGGAGCCCCAGCATTTT.

V is TRBV11-3 and J is TRBJ2-3; D is possibly TRBD1 (5 bases). CDR3 length equals 13 residues. The V and J ends lost 5 bases and 7 bases respectively, with 13 bases between them. The germline CDR1 and CDR2 sequences are SGHNT and YENEEA. This chain's CDR3 is CASSPRGLNTQYF. In DNA form, the CDR3 reads TGTGCCAGCAGCCCAAGGGGCCTAAATACGCAGTATTTT. Looking up the rest from reference TRBV11-3 and TRBJ2-3 gives the full variable domain: EAGVVQSPRYKIIEKKQPVAFWCNPISGHNTLYWYLQNLGQGPELLIRYENEEAVDDSQLPKDRFSAERLKGVDSTLKIQPAELGDSAVYLCASSPRGLNTQYFGPGTRLTVL.

The J gene is TRBJ2-7, the V gene TRBV11-2; the match to TRBD2 covers 15 bases. Germline lookup yields CDR1 SGHAT and CDR2 FQNNGV. This CDR3 region has 15 residues. With 5 bases clipped from V and 4 bases from J, the junction kept 3 bases outside the gene matches. CDR3 DNA: TGTGCCAGCAGCGGGGGACTAGCGGGGGGATACGAGCAGTACGTC. Translated: CASSGGLAGGYEQYV.

This chain uses TRBV11-2 with TRBJ2-3; 8 bases map to TRBD1. The CDR3 consists of 12 residues. V trimming: 5 bases; J trimming: 6 bases; junction bases outside the gene matches: 1. Germline CDR1 is SGHAT and CDR2 is FQNNGV. This CDR3 reads CASSPGGDTQYF. The CDR3 DNA reads as TGTGCCAGCAGCCCAGGGGGCGATACGCAGTATTTT.

This clone was found once. The chain is built from TRBV5-5 and TRBJ1-4; 7 bases fit TRBD1. Looked up from germline, CDR1 is SGHKS and CDR2 is YYEKEE (reference sequence). The CDR3 runs to 14 residues. V trimming: 6 bases; J trimming: 3 bases; junction bases outside the gene matches: 5. The CDR3 DNA sequence: TGTGCCAGCACAAAGGGGGCGGCTAATGAAAAACTGTTTTTT. It translates to CASTKGAANEKLFF. The full variable domain, rest sourced from reference TRBV5-5 and TRBJ1-4, is DAGVTQSPTHLIKTRGQQVTLRCSPISGHKSVSWYQQVLGQGPQFIFQYYEKEERGRGNFPDRFSARQFPNYSSELNVNALLLGDSALYLCASTKGAANEKLFFGSGTQLSVL.

The genes are TRBV6-1 and TRBJ1-6, with D uncertain. The CDR3 has 15 residues. CDR1 is MNHNS, CDR2 SASEGT, per germline. V was shortened by 1 base and J by 3 bases, with 7 bases between the two germline ends. CDR3 sequence: CASSEVRLYNSPLHF. CDR3 nucleotides: TGTGCCAGCAGTGAAGTACGACTCTATAATTCACCCCTCCACTTT.

Regarding this clone: Compared with germline, one end of the junction differs, possibly owing to a read error. The chain carries TRBV7-9 and TRBJ2-3; D is ambiguous. The CDR3 loop spans 12 amino acids. Germline lookup yields CDR1 SEHNR and CDR2 FQNEAQ (reference sequence). Here the CDR3 reads CSSSSSTDTQYF. As DNA, the CDR3 is TGTTCCAGCAGCTCTAGCACAGATACGCAGTATTTT.

This sequence joins TRBV2 and TRBJ2-3; 8 bases agree with TRBD2. Germline-derived CDR1 and CDR2 are SNHLY and FYNNEI. Trimming took 6 bases from V and 5 from J; bases not matched to a gene: 7. This CDR3 is built from 14 residues. The CDR3, as DNA: TGTGCCAGCAGCGTAGCGGGAATCAAAGATACGCAGTATTTT. It translates to CASSVAGIKDTQYF. Looking up the rest from reference TRBV2 and TRBJ2-3 gives the full variable domain: EPEVTQTPSHQVTQMGQEVILRCVPISNHLYFYWYRQILGQKVEFLVSFYNNEISEKSEIFDDQFSVERPDGSNFTLKIRSTKLEDSAMYFCASSVAGIKDTQYFGPGTRLTVL.

This clone was counted only a few times. This rearrangement joins TRBV25-1 to TRBJ1-4; D is unclear. The germline V gene has CDR1 MGHDK and CDR2 SYGVNS. The CDR3 length is 16 residues. Trimming removed 0 bases from V and 0 bases from J, with 8 bases in between. The CDR3 DNA reads TGTGCCAGCAGTGAATATCGCGGGGCAACTAATGAAAAACTGTTTTTT. Translation gives CASSEYRGATNEKLFF.

This clone has only one observation. The chain joins TRBV20-1 to TRBJ1-4, with a tentative D call TRBD1 (5 bases). CDR1 and CDR2 from the germline V gene are DFQATT and SNEGSKA (reference sequence). Deletions cut 1 base from V and 8 bases from J, with 5 bases between. The CDR3 has 11 amino acids. CDR3 sequence reads: CSARGGEKLFF. The CDR3 bases are TGCAGTGCTAGAGGGGGCGAAAAACTGTTTTTT.

Regarding this clone: Other DNA variants within this sample encode the same CDR3. The CDR3 sequence is CASSSRAYEQYF. In DNA form, the CDR3 reads TGTGCCAGCAGCTCGAGGGCCTACGAGCAGTACTTC. The chain is built from TRBV28 and TRBJ2-7, with a possible D match to TRBD2 (5 bases). Trimming stripped 6 bases from V and 2 bases from J, with 8 bases between. The length of the CDR3 is 12 residues. Germline V gene lookup returns CDR1 MDHEN and CDR2 SYDVKM.

The rearrangement links TRBV6-6 to TRBJ1-2, with D tentatively TRBD1 (6 bases). Trimming left V 6 bases short and J 0 bases short, with 14 bases between. CDR1 MNHNY and CDR2 SVGAGI come from the germline V gene (reference sequence). The CDR3 is made up of 15 amino acids. The CDR3 spells CASRLLDRTNYGYTF. The CDR3 nucleotides are TGTGCCAGCAGGTTACTGGACAGAACTAACTATGGCTACACCTTC.

The chain joins TRBV2 to TRBJ1-5, with D uncertain. Germline V gene data show CDR1 as SNHLY and CDR2 as FYNNEI. CDR3 length equals 14 residues. V was shortened by 6 bases and J by 11 bases, with 20 bases between the two germline ends. The CDR3 DNA follows: TGTGCCAGCAGGCCTGCGGAGGATCCATTGACCCAGCATTTT. It yields the protein CASRPAEDPLTQHF.

V and J are TRBV7-3 and TRBJ2-5; D is unclear. Near its end, the DNA agrees better with TRBJ2-7, so the J call may be wrong. The CDR3 covers 14 residues. From germline, CDR1 is SGHTA and CDR2 FQGTGA. CDR3 sequence (DNA): TGTGCCAGTGCCCCCGGGTCCCTACGCCACGAGCAGTACTTC. This gives the protein CASAPGSLRHEQYF.

CDR3 DNA: TGTGCCAGCAAAATATGGTCCATGGGCGATACGCAGTATTTT. This sequence encodes CASKIWSMGDTQYF. J is TRBJ2-3 and V is TRBV5-6, with D unresolved. V lost 6 bases to trimming and J lost 6 bases, with 17 bases between them. CDR3 length equals 14 residues. Germline CDR1 reads SGHDT; CDR2 reads YYEEEE.

The chain links TRBV9 to TRBJ1-1; possible D gene TRBD1, 6 bases. The germline gives CDR1 SGDLS, CDR2 YYNGEE. Trimming removed 3 bases at V and 4 bases at J, with 13 bases between. This CDR3 comprises 14 residues. The CDR3 loop reads CASSANREGTEAFF. CDR3 bases: TGTGCCAGCAGCGCAAACAGGGAGGGCACTGAAGCTTTCTTT.